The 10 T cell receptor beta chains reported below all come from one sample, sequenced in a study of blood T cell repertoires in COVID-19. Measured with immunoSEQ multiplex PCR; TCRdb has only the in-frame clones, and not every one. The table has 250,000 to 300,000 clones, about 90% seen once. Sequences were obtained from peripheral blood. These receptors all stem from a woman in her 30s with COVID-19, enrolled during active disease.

CDR3 amino acids: CASSLPSGDTQYF. The CDR3 nucleotides read TGTGCCAGCAGCCTCCCGTCGGGGGATACGCAGTATTTT. This chain connects TRBV7-9 to TRBJ2-3, with D perhaps matching TRBD2 (5 bases). This CDR3 is 13 amino acids long. Trimming cost V 5 bases and J 6 bases, with 12 bases left between them. CDR1 is SEHNR and CDR2 is FQNEAQ in the germline V gene (reference sequence).

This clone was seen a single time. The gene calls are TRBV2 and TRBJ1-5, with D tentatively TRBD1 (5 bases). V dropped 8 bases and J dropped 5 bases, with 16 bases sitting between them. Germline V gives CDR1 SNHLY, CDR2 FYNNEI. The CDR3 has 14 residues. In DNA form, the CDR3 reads TGTGCCAGCTTGAGGGAGGCGGGACATCAGCCCCAGCATTTT. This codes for CASLREAGHQPQHF.

The CDR3 loop reads CASIRGGTNYGYTF. In DNA, the CDR3 is TGCGCCAGCATCCGAGGTGGAACTAACTATGGCTACACCTTC. The rearrangement joins TRBV10-2 to TRBJ1-2; D remains unclear. The V end lost 7 bases, the J end lost 0 bases, and 12 bases lay between the germline ends. This CDR3 has 14 amino acids. From germline, CDR1 is WSHSY and CDR2 SAAADI.

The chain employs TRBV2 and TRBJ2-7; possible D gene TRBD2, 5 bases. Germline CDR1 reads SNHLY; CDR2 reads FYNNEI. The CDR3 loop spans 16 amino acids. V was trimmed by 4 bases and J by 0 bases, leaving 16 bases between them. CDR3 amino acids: CASSGNSGRSSYEQYF. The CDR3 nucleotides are TGTGCCAGCAGTGGGAACAGCGGCAGGAGCTCCTACGAGCAGTACTTC. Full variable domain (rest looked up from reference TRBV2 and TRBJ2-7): EPEVTQTPSHQVTQMGQEVILRCVPISNHLYFYWYRQILGQKVEFLVSFYNNEISEKSEIFDDQFSVERPDGSNFTLKIRSTKLEDSAMYFCASSGNSGRSSYEQYFGPGTRLTVT.

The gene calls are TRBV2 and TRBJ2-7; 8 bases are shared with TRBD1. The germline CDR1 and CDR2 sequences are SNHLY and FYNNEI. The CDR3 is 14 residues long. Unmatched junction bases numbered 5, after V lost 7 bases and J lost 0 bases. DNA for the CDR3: TGTGCCAGCACCGACAGGGGAGTCTCCTACGAGCAGTACTTC. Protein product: CASTDRGVSYEQYF.

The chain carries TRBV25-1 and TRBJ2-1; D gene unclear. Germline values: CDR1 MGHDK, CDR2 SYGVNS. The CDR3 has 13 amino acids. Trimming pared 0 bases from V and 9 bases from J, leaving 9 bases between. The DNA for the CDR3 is TGTGCCAGCAGTGAATATATCCCAGGTGAGCAGTTCTTC. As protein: CASSEYIPGEQFF.

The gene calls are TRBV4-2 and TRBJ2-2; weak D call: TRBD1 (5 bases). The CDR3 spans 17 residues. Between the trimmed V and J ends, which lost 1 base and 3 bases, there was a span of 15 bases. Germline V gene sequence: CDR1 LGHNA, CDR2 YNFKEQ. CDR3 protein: CASSQGGIGVYTGELFF. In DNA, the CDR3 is TGTGCCAGCAGCCAAGGTGGAATAGGGGTATACACCGGGGAGCTGTTTTTT.

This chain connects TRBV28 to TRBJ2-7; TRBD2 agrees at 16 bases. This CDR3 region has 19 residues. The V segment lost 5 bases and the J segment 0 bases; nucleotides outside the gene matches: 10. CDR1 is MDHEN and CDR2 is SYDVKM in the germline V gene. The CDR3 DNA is TGTGCCAGCAGTCGCCCGGGACTAGCGGGAGGGTCGAGCTCCTACGAGCAGTACTTC. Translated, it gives CASSRPGLAGGSSSYEQYF.

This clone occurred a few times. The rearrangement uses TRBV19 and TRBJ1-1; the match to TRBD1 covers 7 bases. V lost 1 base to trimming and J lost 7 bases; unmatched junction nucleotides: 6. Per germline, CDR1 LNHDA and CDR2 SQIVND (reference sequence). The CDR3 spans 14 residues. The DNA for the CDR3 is TGTGCCAGTAGTATAGTGTACCAGGGGGGTGAAGCTTTCTTT. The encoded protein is CASSIVYQGGEAFF.

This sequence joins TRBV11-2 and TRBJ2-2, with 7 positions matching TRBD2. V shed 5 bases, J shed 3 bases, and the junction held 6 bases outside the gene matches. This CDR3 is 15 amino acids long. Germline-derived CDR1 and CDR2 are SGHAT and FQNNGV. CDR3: CASSLSGRDTGELFF. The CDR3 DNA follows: TGTGCCAGCAGCCTTAGCGGGCGTGACACCGGGGAGCTGTTTTTT.